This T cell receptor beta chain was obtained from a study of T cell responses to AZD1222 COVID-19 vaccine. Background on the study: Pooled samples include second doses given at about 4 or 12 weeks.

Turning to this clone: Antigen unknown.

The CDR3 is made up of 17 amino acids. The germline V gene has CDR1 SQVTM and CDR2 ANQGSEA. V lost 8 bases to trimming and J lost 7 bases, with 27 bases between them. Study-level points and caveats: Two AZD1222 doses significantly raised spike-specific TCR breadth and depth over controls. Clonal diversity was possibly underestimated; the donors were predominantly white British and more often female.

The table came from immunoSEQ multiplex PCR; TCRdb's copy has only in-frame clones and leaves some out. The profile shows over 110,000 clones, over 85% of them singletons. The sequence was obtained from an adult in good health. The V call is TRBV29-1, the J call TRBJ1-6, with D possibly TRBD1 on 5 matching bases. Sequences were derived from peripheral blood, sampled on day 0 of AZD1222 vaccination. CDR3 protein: CSPPTAEDKRRNSPLHF. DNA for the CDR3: TGCAGCCCCCCTACAGCGGAGGACAAACGACGAAATTCACCCCTCCACTTT.